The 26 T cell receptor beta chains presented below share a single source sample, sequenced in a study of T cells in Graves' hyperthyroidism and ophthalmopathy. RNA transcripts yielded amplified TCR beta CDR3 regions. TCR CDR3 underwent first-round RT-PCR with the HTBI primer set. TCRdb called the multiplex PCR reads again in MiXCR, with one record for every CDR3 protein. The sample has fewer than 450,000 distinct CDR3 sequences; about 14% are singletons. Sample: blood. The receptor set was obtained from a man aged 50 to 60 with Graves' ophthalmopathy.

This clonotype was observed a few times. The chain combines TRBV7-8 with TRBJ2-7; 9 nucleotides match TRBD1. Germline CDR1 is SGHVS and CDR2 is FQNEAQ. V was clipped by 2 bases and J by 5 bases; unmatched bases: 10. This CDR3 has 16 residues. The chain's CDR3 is CASSLSLWDRAHEQYF. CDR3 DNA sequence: TGTGCCAGCAGCTTAAGCCTCTGGGACAGGGCCCACGAGCAGTACTTC.

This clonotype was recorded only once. This CDR3 is CASQFSRNTEAFF. DNA for the CDR3: TGTGCCAGCCAATTTAGCAGGAACACTGAAGCTTTCTTT. The chain carries TRBV6-1 and TRBJ1-1; D is undetermined. The CDR3 covers 13 residues. Between the trimmed V and J ends, which lost 8 bases and 1 base, there was a span of 11 bases. The germline CDR1 and CDR2 sequences are MNHNS and SASEGT.

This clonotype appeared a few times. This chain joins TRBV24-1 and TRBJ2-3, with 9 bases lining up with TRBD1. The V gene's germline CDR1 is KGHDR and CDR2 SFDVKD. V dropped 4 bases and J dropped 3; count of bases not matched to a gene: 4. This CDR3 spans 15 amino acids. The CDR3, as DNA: TGTGCCACCAGTGAGGGACAGGGAGTGACAGATACGCAGTATTTT. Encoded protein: CATSEGQGVTDTQYF.

CDR3 loop: CATSDPRASSGRVYEQYF. CDR3 nucleotide sequence: TGTGCCACCAGTGATCCCCGGGCGTCCAGCGGGAGGGTCTACGAGCAGTACTTC. This sequence joins TRBV24-1 and TRBJ2-7; 10 bases are a match to TRBD2. The V segment lost 3 bases and the J segment 3 bases; nucleotides outside the gene matches: 13. CDR3 size: 18 residues. CDR1 is KGHDR and CDR2 is SFDVKD in the germline V gene.

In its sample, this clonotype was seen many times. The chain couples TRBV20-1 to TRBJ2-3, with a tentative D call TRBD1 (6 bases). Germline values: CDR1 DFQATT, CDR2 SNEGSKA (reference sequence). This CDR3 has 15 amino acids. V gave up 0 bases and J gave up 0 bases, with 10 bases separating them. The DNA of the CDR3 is TGCAGTGCTAGAGATGCACAGGGAAGCACAGATACGCAGTATTTT. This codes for CSARDAQGSTDTQYF.

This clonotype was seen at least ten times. CDR3: CASSSPPSEQYF. Written as DNA, the CDR3 is TGTGCCAGCAGTTCCCCCCCTAGCGAGCAGTACTTC. This rearrangement joins TRBV12-3 or TRBV12-4 to TRBJ2-7; unclear D gene. V was clipped by 4 bases and J by 6 bases, with 10 bases between them. The CDR3 totals 12 residues.

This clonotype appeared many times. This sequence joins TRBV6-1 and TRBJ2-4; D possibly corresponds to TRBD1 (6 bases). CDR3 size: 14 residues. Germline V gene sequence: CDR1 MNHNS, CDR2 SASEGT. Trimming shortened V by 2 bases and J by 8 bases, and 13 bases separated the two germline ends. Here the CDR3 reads CASSEPDRGDIQYF. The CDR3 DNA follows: TGTGCCAGCAGTGAACCGGACAGAGGGGACATTCAGTACTTC.

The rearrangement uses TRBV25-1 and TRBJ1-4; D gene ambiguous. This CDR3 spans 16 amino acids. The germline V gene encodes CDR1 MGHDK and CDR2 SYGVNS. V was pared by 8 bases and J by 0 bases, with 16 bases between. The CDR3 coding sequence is TGTGCCAGCCTCTCGGGCTTGGGCGCAACTAATGAAAAACTGTTTTTT. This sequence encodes CASLSGLGATNEKLFF.

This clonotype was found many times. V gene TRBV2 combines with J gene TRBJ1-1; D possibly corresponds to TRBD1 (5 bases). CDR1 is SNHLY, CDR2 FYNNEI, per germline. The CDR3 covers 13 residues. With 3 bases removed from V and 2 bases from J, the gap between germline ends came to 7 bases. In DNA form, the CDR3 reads TGTGCCAGCAGTGATCGGACAAACACTGAAGCTTTCTTT. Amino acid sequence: CASSDRTNTEAFF.

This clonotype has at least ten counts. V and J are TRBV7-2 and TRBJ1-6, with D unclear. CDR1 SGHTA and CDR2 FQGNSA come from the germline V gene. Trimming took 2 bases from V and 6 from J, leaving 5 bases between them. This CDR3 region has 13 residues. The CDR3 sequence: CASSLTFNSPLHF. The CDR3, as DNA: TGTGCCAGCAGCTTAACCTTTAATTCACCCCTCCACTTT.

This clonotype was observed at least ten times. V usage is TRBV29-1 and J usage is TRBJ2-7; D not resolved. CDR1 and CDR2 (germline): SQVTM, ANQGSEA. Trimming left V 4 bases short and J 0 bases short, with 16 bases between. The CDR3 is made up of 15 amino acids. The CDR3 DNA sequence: TGCAGCGTTGTAAGGCGTCGGGCCGTCTCCTACGAGCAGTACTTC. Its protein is CSVVRRRAVSYEQYF.

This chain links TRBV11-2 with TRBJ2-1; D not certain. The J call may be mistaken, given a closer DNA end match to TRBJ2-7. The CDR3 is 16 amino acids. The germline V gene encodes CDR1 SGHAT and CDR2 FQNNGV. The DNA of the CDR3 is TGTGCCAGCAGCTTAGCCTATTGGTCAGGACGGAATGAGCAGTACTTC. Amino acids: CASSLAYWSGRNEQYF.

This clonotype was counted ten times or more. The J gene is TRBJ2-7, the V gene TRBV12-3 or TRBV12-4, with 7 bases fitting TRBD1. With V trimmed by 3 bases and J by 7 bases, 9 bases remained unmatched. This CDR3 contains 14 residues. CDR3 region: CASSFREGAGEQYF. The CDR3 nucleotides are TGTGCCAGCAGTTTCCGAGAGGGGGCTGGGGAGCAGTACTTC.

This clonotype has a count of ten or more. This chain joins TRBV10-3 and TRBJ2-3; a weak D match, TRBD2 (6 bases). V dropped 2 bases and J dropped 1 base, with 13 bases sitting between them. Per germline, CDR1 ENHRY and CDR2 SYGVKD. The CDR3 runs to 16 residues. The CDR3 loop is CAISEKWREGTDTQYF. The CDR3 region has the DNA TGTGCCATCAGTGAGAAATGGAGGGAGGGCACAGATACGCAGTATTTT.

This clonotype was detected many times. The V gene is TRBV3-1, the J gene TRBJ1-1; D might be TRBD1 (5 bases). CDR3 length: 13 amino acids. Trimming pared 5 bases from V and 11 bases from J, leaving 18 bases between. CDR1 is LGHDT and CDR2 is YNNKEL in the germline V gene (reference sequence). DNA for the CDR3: TGTGCCAGCAGCAAGGGACCCCGAGGGGTCGCTTTCTTT. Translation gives CASSKGPRGVAFF.

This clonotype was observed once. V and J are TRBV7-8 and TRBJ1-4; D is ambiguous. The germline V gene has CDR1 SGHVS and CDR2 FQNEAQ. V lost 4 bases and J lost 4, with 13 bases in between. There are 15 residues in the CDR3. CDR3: CASSSARRLNEKLFF. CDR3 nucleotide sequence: TGTGCCAGCAGCTCAGCGAGGCGGCTTAATGAAAAACTGTTTTTT.

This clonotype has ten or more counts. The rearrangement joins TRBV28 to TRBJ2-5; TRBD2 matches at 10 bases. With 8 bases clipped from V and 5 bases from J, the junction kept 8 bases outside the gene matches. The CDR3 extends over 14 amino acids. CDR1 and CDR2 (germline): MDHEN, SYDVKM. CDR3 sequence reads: CASDSSGSGETQYF. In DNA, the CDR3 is TGTGCCAGCGACTCTAGCGGGAGTGGTGAGACCCAGTACTTC.

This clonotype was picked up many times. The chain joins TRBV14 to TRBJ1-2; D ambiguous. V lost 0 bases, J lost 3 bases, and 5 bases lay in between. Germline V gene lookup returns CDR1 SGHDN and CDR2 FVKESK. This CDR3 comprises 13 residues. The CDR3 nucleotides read TGTGCCAGCAGCCAAGATATCTACTATGGCTACACCTTC. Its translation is CASSQDIYYGYTF.

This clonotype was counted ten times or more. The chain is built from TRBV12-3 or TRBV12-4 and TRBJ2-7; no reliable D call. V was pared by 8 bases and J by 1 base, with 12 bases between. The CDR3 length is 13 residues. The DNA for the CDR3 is TGTGCCAGCGGCGGAGACGAGTCCTACGAGCAGTACTTC. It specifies CASGGDESYEQYF.

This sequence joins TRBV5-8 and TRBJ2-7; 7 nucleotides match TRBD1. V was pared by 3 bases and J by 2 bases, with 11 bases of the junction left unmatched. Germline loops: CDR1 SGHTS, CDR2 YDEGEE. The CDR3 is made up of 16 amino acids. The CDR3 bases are TGTGCCAGCAGCTCTACAATTTGGACAGGAGCCTACGAGCAGTACTTC. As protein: CASSSTIWTGAYEQYF. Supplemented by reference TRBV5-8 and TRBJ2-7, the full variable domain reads EAGVTQSPTHLIKTRGQQATLRCSPISGHTSVYWYQQALGLGLQFLLWYDEGEERNRGNFPPRFSGRQFPNYSSELNVNALELEDSALYLCASSSTIWTGAYEQYFGPGTRLTVT.

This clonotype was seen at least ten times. CDR3 nucleotides: TGTGCCACCCGCTCACAGGGAATGAACACTGAAGCTTTCTTT. This encodes CATRSQGMNTEAFF. The chain has TRBV24-1 and TRBJ1-1; TRBD1 is a possible D gene (6 bases). The ends were cut back, 9 bases at V and 0 bases at J, with 13 bases in the middle. Germline CDR1 is KGHDR and CDR2 is SFDVKD. The CDR3 loop spans 14 amino acids.

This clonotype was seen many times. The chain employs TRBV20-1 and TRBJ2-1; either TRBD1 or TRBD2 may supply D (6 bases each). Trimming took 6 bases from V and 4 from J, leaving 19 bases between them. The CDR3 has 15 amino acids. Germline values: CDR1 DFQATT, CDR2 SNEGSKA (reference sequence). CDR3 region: CSAPRGGGGYNEQFF. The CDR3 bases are TGCAGTGCCCCCAGGGGTGGAGGGGGGTACAATGAGCAGTTCTTC.

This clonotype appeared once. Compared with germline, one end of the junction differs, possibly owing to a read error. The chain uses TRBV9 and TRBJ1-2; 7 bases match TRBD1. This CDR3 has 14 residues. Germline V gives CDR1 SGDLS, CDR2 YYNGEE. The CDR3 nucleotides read TGCGCCAGCAGCTTGGAGGGGGCGTTGTACGGCTACACCTTC. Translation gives CASSLEGALYGYTF.

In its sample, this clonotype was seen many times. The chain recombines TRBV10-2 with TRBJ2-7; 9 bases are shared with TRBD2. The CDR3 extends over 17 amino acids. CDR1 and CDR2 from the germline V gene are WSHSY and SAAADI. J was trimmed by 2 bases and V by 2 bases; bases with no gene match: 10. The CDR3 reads CASSEPLTSGETYEQYF. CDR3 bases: TGCGCCAGCAGTGAGCCGTTGACTAGCGGTGAGACCTACGAGCAGTACTTC.

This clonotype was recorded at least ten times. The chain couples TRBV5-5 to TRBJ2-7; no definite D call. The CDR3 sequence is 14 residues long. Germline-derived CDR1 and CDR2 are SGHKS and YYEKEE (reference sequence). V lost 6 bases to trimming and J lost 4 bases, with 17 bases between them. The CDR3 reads CASTTAKVAYEQYF. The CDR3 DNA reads TGTGCCAGCACCACTGCCAAAGTGGCATACGAGCAGTACTTC.

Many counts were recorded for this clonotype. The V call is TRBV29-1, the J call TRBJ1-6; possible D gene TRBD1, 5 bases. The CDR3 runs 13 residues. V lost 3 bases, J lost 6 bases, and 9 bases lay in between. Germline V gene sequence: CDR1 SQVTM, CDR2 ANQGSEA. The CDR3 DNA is TGCAGCGTTGACGAGGGGCCTAATTCACCCCTCCACTTT. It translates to CSVDEGPNSPLHF.